This TCR beta chain was identified in a study of tumor and adjacent non-tumor tissue in lung cancer. Findings of the study overall: Normal lung showed higher cumulative top 100 clone frequency than tumor. Significantly higher TCR diversity was found in tumor than normal lung.

This sample's RNA came from whole unsorted tissue. This non-tumor lung sample came from over 3 cm beyond the tumor edge. Between August and November 2014, newly diagnosed, chemotherapy-naive lung cancer patients underwent thoracic surgery in China. This clonotype has a count of ten or more. The target antigen is unknown. This CDR3 contains 15 residues. CDR1 is MDHEN, CDR2 SYDVKM, per germline. Trimming cost V 3 bases and J 7 bases, with 19 bases left between them. TCRbeta libraries were built with three rounds of nested PCR, modified from ARM-PCR. Each CDR3 protein is one row after TCRdb ran MiXCR on the multiplex PCR reads. The table has about 43,000 distinct CDR3 sequences, 60% seen once.

This TCR was recovered from a man aged 45-60 years with non-small cell lung cancer. The sequencing input was distant non-tumor lung tissue. The gene calls are TRBV28 and TRBJ2-7, with D maybe TRBD1 (6 bases). The CDR3 coding sequence is TGTGCCAGCAGTTTGCACGCGACAGGCCGTCTGGAGCAGTACTTC. It is translated as CASSLHATGRLEQYF.